This is a list of T cell receptor beta chains from one sample in a study of CD8 T cells in Susac syndrome. One entry per CDR3 protein, called by TCRdb with MiXCR from the immunoSEQ multiplex PCR reads. Of under 95,000 distinct CDR3 sequences detected, approximately 95% appear once; the ten largest clones hold under 0.5%. The sequencing sample was made of CD8+ T cells from PBMCs. These receptors all come from a human donor with Susac syndrome. Both conserved end residues are part of each CDR3. Each record gives: V gene, D gene, J gene, clone size, CDR3 protein, CDR3 DNA. The D gene is left open where the match is weak. Not all rows give a size; the values are once, few, many and, for expanded clones, a class.

TRBV13,TRBD2,TRBJ2-1,.,CASSLGASGAYNEQFF,TGTGCCAGCAGCCTAGGGGCTAGCGGGGCCTACAATGAGCAGTTCTTC
TRBV20-1,.,TRBJ2-1,.,CSAPWANEQFF,TGCAGTGCCCCGTGGGCAAATGAGCAGTTCTTC
TRBV30,.,TRBJ2-1,.,CAWTSSSYNEQFF,TGTGCCTGGACATCGAGCTCCTACAATGAGCAGTTCTTC
TRBV30,.,TRBJ2-3,.,CASGEEKGGTDTQYF,TGTGCCTCTGGAGAGGAGAAGGGGGGCACAGATACGCAGTATTTT
TRBV7-8,.,TRBJ2-1,.,CASSLGGSQYEQFF,TGTGCCAGCAGCTTAGGAGGGTCTCAGTATGAGCAGTTCTTC
TRBV29-1,.,TRBJ2-7,.,CSAITGTGEQYF,TGCAGTGCAATTACAGGGACGGGCGAGCAGTACTTC
TRBV27,TRBD1,TRBJ2-1,.,CASSRTGANEQFF,TGTGCCAGCAGTCGAACAGGGGCCAATGAGCAGTTCTTC
TRBV25-1,.,TRBJ2-5,.,CASSEDTSRETQYF,TGTGCCAGCAGTGAAGACACAAGCAGGGAGACCCAGTACTTC
TRBV5-4,.,TRBJ2-5,.,CASSLQYLGRGETQYF,TGTGCCAGCAGCTTGCAATATCTAGGACGGGGGGAGACCCAGTACTTC
TRBV13,.,TRBJ2-1,.,CASSFRDPYNEQFF,TGTGCCAGCAGCTTCCGGGACCCCTACAATGAGCAGTTCTTC
TRBV18,TRBD1,TRBJ1-2,.,CASSLGTGDGYTF,TGTGCCAGCTCACTCGGGACAGGGGATGGCTACACCTTC
TRBV2,TRBD1,TRBJ1-2,.,CASSVPRQGEDYGYTF,TGTGCCAGCAGTGTACCCAGACAGGGAGAAGACTATGGCTACACCTTC
TRBV24-1,.,TRBJ2-1,.,CATDGGEDYNEQFF,TGTGCCACAGATGGCGGCGAAGACTACAATGAGCAGTTCTTC
TRBV10-3,.,TRBJ2-1,once,CAIRTTDSFSYNEQFF,TGTGCCATCAGAACAACGGACAGCTTCTCTTACAATGAGCAGTTCTTC
TRBV9,.,TRBJ1-2,.,CASRQTDLANYGYTF,TGTGCCAGCCGCCAAACCGACTTAGCGAACTATGGCTACACCTTC
TRBV11-1,.,TRBJ2-1,.,CASSLAQGSYNEQFF,TGTGCCAGCAGCTTAGCTCAAGGCTCCTACAATGAGCAGTTCTTC
TRBV11-2,.,TRBJ2-7,.,CASSLTAEQYF,TGTGCCAGCAGCTTAACCGCCGAGCAGTACTTC
TRBV9,TRBD1,TRBJ2-7,.,CASSPSTGSSYEQYF,TGTGCCAGCAGCCCATCGACAGGGAGCTCCTACGAGCAGTACTTC
TRBV13,.,TRBJ2-1,.,CASRPTGDGSYNEQFF,TGTGCCAGCAGGCCGACTGGGGACGGCTCCTACAATGAGCAGTTCTTC
TRBV9,TRBD1,TRBJ2-7,.,CASSASTGTAYHAQYF,TGTGCCAGCAGCGCATCTACCGGGACAGCTTACCACGCGCAGTACTTC
TRBV27,.,TRBJ1-5,.,CASSLSYGNQPQHF,TGTGCCAGCAGTTTATCCTACGGGAATCAGCCCCAGCATTTT
TRBV5-4,TRBD1,TRBJ2-6,.,CASSLGDRDPGANVLTF,TGTGCCAGCAGCTTGGGGGACAGGGACCCTGGGGCCAACGTCCTGACTTTC
TRBV7-9,.,TRBJ2-1,.,CASSLVGKSNEQFF,TGTGCCAGCAGCTTAGTTGGCAAAAGCAATGAGCAGTTCTTC
TRBV7-6,.,TRBJ2-7,.,CASSLRALEWYF,TGTGCCAGCAGCTTAAGGGCCCTGGAGTGGTACTTC
TRBV28,.,TRBJ2-7,.,CASRDSFYEQYF,TGTGCCAGCAGAGACAGTTTCTACGAGCAGTACTTC
TRBV5-6,TRBD1,TRBJ1-1,.,CASSLWQGANTEAFF,TGTGCCAGCAGCTTGTGGCAGGGGGCGAACACTGAAGCTTTCTTT
TRBV5-6,TRBD2,TRBJ2-7,.,CASSEGLTYEQYF,TGTGCCAGCAGCGAGGGACTAACCTACGAGCAGTACTTC
TRBV23-1,.,TRBJ2-5,.,CASSHPSQVRQETQYF,TGCGCCAGCAGTCACCCCTCACAGGTTCGACAAGAGACCCAGTACTTC
TRBV9,.,TRBJ2-1,.,CASSVASVNEQFF,TGTGCCAGCAGCGTAGCGTCCGTCAATGAGCAGTTCTTC
TRBV28,.,TRBJ2-3,.,CASSFQQDSDTQYF,TGTGCCAGCAGTTTTCAGCAGGATAGCGATACGCAGTATTTT
TRBV5-4,TRBD1,TRBJ2-5,.,CASSPPGQRQETQYF,TGTGCCAGCAGCCCTCCGGGACAGCGACAAGAGACCCAGTACTTC
TRBV20-1,.,TRBJ2-7,.,CSARDTRDFYEQYF,TGCAGTGCTAGAGATACCAGGGACTTCTACGAGCAGTACTTC
TRBV7-9,.,TRBJ2-7,.,CASSGTRAYEQYF,TGTGCCAGCAGTGGGACGCGCGCCTACGAGCAGTACTTC
TRBV7-2,.,TRBJ1-2,.,CASSLTGEGYTF,TGTGCCAGCAGCTTAACCGGGGAGGGCTACACCTTC
TRBV20-1,TRBD1,TRBJ2-1,.,CSARDRTGNEQFF,TGCAGTGCTAGAGATCGGACAGGCAATGAGCAGTTCTTC
TRBV12-3/TRBV12-4,.,TRBJ2-1,few,CASSLESDEQFF,TGTGCCAGCAGTTTAGAGAGCGATGAGCAGTTCTTC
TRBV20-1,.,TRBJ1-1,.,CSARDLAGSNMNTEAFF,TGCAGTGCTAGAGATTTGGCAGGGTCGAACATGAACACTGAAGCTTTCTTT
TRBV12-3/TRBV12-4,TRBD2,TRBJ2-7,.,CASSAGTSSYEQYF,TGTGCCAGCAGTGCCGGGACTAGCTCCTACGAGCAGTACTTC
TRBV5-1,TRBD2,TRBJ2-5,.,CASSLESSGRMGQETQYF,TGCGCCAGCAGCTTGGAGTCTAGCGGGAGGATGGGTCAAGAGACCCAGTACTTC
TRBV20-1,.,TRBJ2-7,.,CSARDYSGSYEQYF,TGCAGTGCTAGGGACTATAGCGGCAGCTACGAGCAGTACTTC
TRBV28,TRBD2,TRBJ2-1,once,CASSSGLATWEQFF,TGTGCCAGCAGTTCGGGACTAGCCACCTGGGAGCAGTTCTTC
TRBV20-1,.,TRBJ2-5,.,CSAPGDSYETQYF,TGCAGTGCCCCAGGGGATAGCTACGAGACCCAGTACTTC
TRBV6-2/TRBV6-3,.,TRBJ1-1,.,CASSYRQALNTEAFF,TGTGCCAGCAGTTACCGACAGGCCTTGAACACTGAAGCTTTCTTT
TRBV14,TRBD1,TRBJ2-7,once,CASSSGQEYEQYF,TGTGCCAGCAGCTCGGGACAGGAATACGAGCAGTACTTC
TRBV19,.,TRBJ2-1,.,CASTYSGYNEQFF,TGTGCCAGTACGTATAGCGGTTACAATGAGCAGTTCTTC
TRBV6-6,.,TRBJ2-7,.,CASTVFGTEQYF,TGTGCCAGCACCGTTTTCGGGACCGAGCAGTACTTC
TRBV28,TRBD2,TRBJ2-3,.,CASSPLAGAGADTQYF,TGTGCCAGCAGTCCGCTAGCGGGAGCGGGCGCAGATACGCAGTATTTT